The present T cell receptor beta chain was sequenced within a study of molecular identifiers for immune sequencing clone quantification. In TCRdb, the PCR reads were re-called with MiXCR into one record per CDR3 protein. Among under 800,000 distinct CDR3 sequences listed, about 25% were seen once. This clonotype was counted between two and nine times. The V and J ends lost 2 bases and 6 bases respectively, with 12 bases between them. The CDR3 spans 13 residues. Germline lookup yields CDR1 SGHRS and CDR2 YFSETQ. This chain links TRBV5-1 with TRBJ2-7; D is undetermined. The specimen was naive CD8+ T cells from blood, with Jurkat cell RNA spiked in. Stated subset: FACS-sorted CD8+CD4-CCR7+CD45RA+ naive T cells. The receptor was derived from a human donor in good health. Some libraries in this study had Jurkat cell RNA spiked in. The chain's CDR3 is CASSFGRSPEQYF. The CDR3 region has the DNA TGCGCCAGCAGCTTCGGACGAAGTCCCGAGCAGTACTTC. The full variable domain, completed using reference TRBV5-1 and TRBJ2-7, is KAGVTQTPRYLIKTRGQQVTLSCSPISGHRSVSWYQQTPGQGLQFLFEYFSETQRNKGNFPGRFSGRQFSNSRSEMNVSTLELGDSALYLCASSFGRSPEQYFGPGTRLTVT.